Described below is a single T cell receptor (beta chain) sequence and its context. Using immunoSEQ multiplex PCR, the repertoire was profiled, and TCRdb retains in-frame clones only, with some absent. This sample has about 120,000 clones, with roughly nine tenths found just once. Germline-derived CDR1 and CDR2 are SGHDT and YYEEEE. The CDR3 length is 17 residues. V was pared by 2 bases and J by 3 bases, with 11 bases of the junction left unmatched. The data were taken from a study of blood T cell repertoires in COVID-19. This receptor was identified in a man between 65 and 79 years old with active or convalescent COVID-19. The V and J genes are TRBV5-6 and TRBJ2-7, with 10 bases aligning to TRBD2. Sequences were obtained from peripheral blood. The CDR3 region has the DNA TGTGCCAGCAGCTTCCGAGGAAGCGGGAGGGCCCTCTACGAGCAGTACTTC. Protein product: CASSFRGSGRALYEQYF.